This T cell receptor beta chain was captured by sequencing in a study of CD8+ T cells in alopecia areata. Study observations and caveats: Lesional scalp exceeded normal scalp in clonality, especially in alopecia totalis/universalis.

Cutaneous lymph node cells were pooled, and they were sorted using CD4, CD8alpha, NKG2D, NKG2ACE and other markers. This clone was observed a few times. Its antigen remains unidentified. The germline and genes are mouse ones. The observed sequence ends 4 residues before the CDR3 terminus, with the missing tail filled in from the germline J gene. Between the trimmed V and J ends, which lost 1 base and 3 bases, there was a span of 12 bases. Per germline, CDR1 NNHDY and CDR2 SYVADS. This CDR3 has 15 amino acids. Sequencing used cDNA as its template, made by extracting RNA and reverse transcribing it. The data were produced by immunoSEQ multiplex PCR, yet TCRdb's version contains in-frame clones alone and is incomplete. This sample includes over 250,000 clones with no singletons; its ten biggest clones take up roughly 1.2%.

The sequencing sample was made of CD4+ T cells sorted from a lymph node. The J gene is TRBJ2-3, the V gene TRBV13-3; D might be TRBD1 (6 bases). This TCR was sampled from a C3H/HeJ mouse with alopecia areata. These mice share the MHC haplotype H2-k. The CDR3 reads CASSDSRGGAETLYF. CDR3 DNA (partial): TGTGCCAGCAGTGATTCCAGGGGAGGGGCAGAA.